This T cell receptor (beta chain) was captured by sequencing in a study of T cell responses to AZD1222 COVID-19 vaccine (dated by TCRdb to 2020 to 2023). Regarding the study in general: AZD1222 recipients given second doses at about 4 weeks or at about 12 weeks were pooled, since spike-specific TCR depth and breadth were not found to differ between the two schedules. Enrollment into the trials was organized by age into subgroups of 18-55, 56-69 and 70-plus years, and those subgroups contained roughly 140, 27 and 60 TCR-sequenced participants, respectively. TCR sequencing was performed for more than 230 trial participants, of whom around 200 were given two doses of AZD1222 and 26 were given two doses of MenACWY control vaccine.

General study outcomes and caveats: After two AZD1222 doses, spike-specific TCR breadth and depth were significantly higher than at day 0 and than in MenACWY recipients. Most participants were white British and females outnumbered males, and the authors suggested that clonal diversity may have been underestimated. Conclusions about previously exposed vaccinees were limited because only 5 or 6 AZD1222 recipients were SARS-CoV-2 seropositive at baseline. Reportedly, almost half of the unique spike-specific TCRs recognized epitopes lying outside the regions that are mutated in the B.1.351 and B.1.1.7 variants. No day 14 peak-response samples were available, so repertoires were characterized only after the peak T cell response. CD4 TCRs associated with the vaccine covered the entire spike protein, and the dominant responses were in regions 160-218 and 743-854. The 56-69-year group was small, and its depth increase did not reach significance, likely because of low power.

From its cysteine to its phenylalanine, the CDR3 spans 16 amino acids. Of the read, only the CDR3 DNA is kept; its 48 bases are in frame from base 1. CDR1 is given as MNHNS and CDR2 as SASEGT, both from the germline V gene. V is trimmed back by 7 bases and J by 3 bases, and the junction contains 12 bases that no gene match accounts for. What the time point label conveys for this sample: baseline before first vaccination. Vaccinee samples came from UK trials COV001 and COV002, including a single-blind randomized controlled phase 2/3 trial of AZD1222 (ChAdOx1 nCoV-19) in healthy adults. For TCRbeta chain sequencing, PBMC samples were collected from trial participants at day 0 and at day 28 after the second dose. The CDR3 regions of human TCRbeta chains were analyzed by immunosequencing. In the authors' own workflow: TCRs in the repertoires were matched against a reference library of SARS-CoV-2-specific TCRs that had been generated with the MIRA antigen-specificity platform. Breadth was defined as the fraction of unique TCRs that were SARS-CoV-2-associated, and depth was defined as the fraction of total T cells that were SARS-CoV-2-associated. Using the MIRA data, every spike-specific TCR was mapped to the spike region that the TCR reacted to and assigned to either a CD4 or a CD8 class. Log10-transformed breadth and depth values were compared by one-way ANOVA with Sidak's multiple comparisons tests. TCRdb stores this immuneACCESS table with in-frame sequences only. Part of the clones is absent; in the studies checked, under half of the shortfall reflects unresolved V genes, and no reason is known for the rest. V and J calls and clone size are copied from that table; D and trimming were computed from the DNA. This sample lists 97,000 or so clones; roughly 90% were detected once. 2.8% of the sample lies in the top ten.

Comment on this clone: Its antigen is currently not known. The input lacks base qualities; no much larger clone sits a single base away.

This TCR came from an adult in good health. The chain links TRBV6-1 with TRBJ1-5; 7 central nucleotides agree with TRBD1. Here the sequenced sample was peripheral blood, taken on day 0 of AZD1222 vaccination. The CDR3 protein: CASIDGSGTANQPQHF. The DNA reads as follows: TGTGCCAGCATTGATGGGTCCGGGACAGCCAATCAGCCCCAGCATTTT.